The 18 T cell receptor beta chains given below trace back to one sample, sequenced in a study of T-cell memory formation after mild COVID-19. Using its own MiXCR run on the 5' RACE reads, TCRdb lists one record per CDR3 protein. The sample lists roughly 29,000 distinct CDR3 sequences, about 7.4% seen once, with 12% to 15% in the top ten. Sequenced input: PBMCs or a T cell subset sorted from them (not recorded which). The receptors come from an adult woman who had mild COVID-19 (a few samples of this study predate the infection). Cell type and time point are not known.

This clonotype has a handful of counts. The chain has TRBV19 and TRBJ2-1; 11 bases align to TRBD2. CDR3 length: 15 residues. With V trimmed by 7 bases and J by 7 bases, 9 bases remained unmatched. From germline, CDR1 is LNHDA and CDR2 SQIVND (reference sequence). Written as DNA, the CDR3 is TGTGCCAGTAAGGTGGTAGCGGGGGGGCTAAATGAGCAGTTCTTC. Protein product: CASKVVAGGLNEQFF.

CDR3 in DNA: TGTGCCAGCAGCTTAGCGGGGACAGGGGTGGACACTGAAGCTTTCTTT. This sequence encodes CASSLAGTGVDTEAFF. The chain combines TRBV7-2 with TRBJ1-1; 10 positions agree with TRBD1. Trimming took 0 bases from V and 3 from J; bases not matched to a gene: 4. CDR1 is SGHTA, CDR2 FQGNSA, per germline. The length of the CDR3 is 16 residues.

There are many counts of this clonotype. V and J are TRBV20-1 and TRBJ1-1; D possibly corresponds to TRBD1 (6 bases). Trimming pared 6 bases from V and 2 bases from J, leaving 13 bases between. This CDR3 is built from 13 residues. Germline CDR1 and CDR2: DFQATT and SNEGSKA (reference sequence). In DNA, the CDR3 is TGCAGTGCCAAGGACAGTTTCAACACTGAAGCTTTCTTT. Amino acid sequence: CSAKDSFNTEAFF.

This clonotype was observed at least ten times. The chain joins TRBV29-1 to TRBJ2-5; D is undetermined. This CDR3 region has 12 residues. Germline lookup yields CDR1 SQVTM and CDR2 ANQGSEA. The V gene lost 6 bases and the J gene lost 2 bases, with 10 bases spanning the gap. CDR3: CSVAKGQETQYF. Here the CDR3 DNA reads TGCAGCGTGGCTAAGGGACAAGAGACCCAGTACTTC. The full variable domain, completed using reference TRBV29-1 and TRBJ2-5, is SAVISQKPSRDICQRGTSLTIQCQVDSQVTMMFWYRQQPGQSLTLIATANQGSEATYESGFVIDKFPISRPNLTFSTLTVSNMSPEDSSIYLCSVAKGQETQYFGPGTRLLVL.

Ten or more counts support this clonotype. The chain links TRBV20-1 to TRBJ2-7; D might be TRBD2 (6 bases). This CDR3 has 13 residues. Trimming shortened V by 5 bases and J by 0 bases, and 11 bases separated the two germline ends. Germline values: CDR1 DFQATT, CDR2 SNEGSKA (reference sequence). The CDR3 DNA reads as TGCAGTGCTGCCTCGGGACTCTCCTACGAGCAGTACTTC. This sequence encodes CSAASGLSYEQYF.

This clonotype was seen many times. The V call is TRBV6-5, the J call TRBJ2-5; weak D call: TRBD1 (6 bases). The CDR3 covers 15 residues. Germline CDR1 reads MNHEY; CDR2 reads SVGAGI. With 4 bases removed from V and 4 bases from J, the gap between germline ends came to 16 bases. The CDR3 is CASSFRQAYRETQYF. CDR3 bases: TGTGCCAGCAGTTTCAGACAGGCGTACAGAGAGACCCAGTACTTC.

This clonotype was counted at least ten times. The rearrangement joins TRBV10-3 to TRBJ2-3; 8 nucleotides match TRBD1. Germline V gene lookup returns CDR1 ENHRY and CDR2 SYGVKD. Trimming took 4 bases from V and 3 from J; bases not matched to a gene: 6. CDR3 length equals 15 residues. In nucleotides, the CDR3 is TGTGCCATCAGTGCCGGACAGGGAGATACAGATACGCAGTATTTT. Its translation is CAISAGQGDTDTQYF.

The table lists this clonotype with many counts. The V and J genes are TRBV6-5 and TRBJ1-5; 8 bases fit TRBD1. The CDR3 contains 16 residues. CDR1 is MNHEY and CDR2 is SVGAGI in the germline V gene. Germline trimming cut 5 bases from V and 0 bases from J; bases unmatched to any gene: 6. The CDR3: CASSPQGVYSNQPQHF. The CDR3 nucleotides read TGTGCCAGCAGTCCACAGGGGGTTTATAGCAATCAGCCCCAGCATTTT.

This clonotype was picked up many times. This chain joins TRBV24-1 and TRBJ2-5, with 8 bases that match TRBD2. This CDR3 region has 13 residues. Germline CDR1 reads KGHDR; CDR2 reads SFDVKD. With V trimmed by 9 bases and J by 5 bases, 7 bases remained unmatched. Written as DNA, the CDR3 is TGTGCCACCCGAGCGGGAGTCGGGGAGACCCAGTACTTC. The encoded protein is CATRAGVGETQYF.

In its sample, this clonotype was seen a few times. J is TRBJ2-3 and V is TRBV29-1; D perhaps matches TRBD1 (5 bases). V was trimmed by 6 bases and J by 4 bases, leaving 17 bases between them. The length of the CDR3 is 14 residues. CDR1 SQVTM and CDR2 ANQGSEA come from the germline V gene. The CDR3 DNA reads TGCAGCGTGGATGAGTCAGGGTGGGCAGATACGCAGTATTTT. It is translated as CSVDESGWADTQYF.

The V gene is TRBV12-3 or TRBV12-4, the J gene TRBJ1-1; D not resolved. Trimming took 4 bases from V and 4 from J, leaving 13 bases between them. This CDR3 region has 14 residues. The DNA for the CDR3 is TGTGCCAGCAGTTCAGTGGAAGGGTTCACTGAAGCTTTCTTT. It is translated as CASSSVEGFTEAFF.

This clonotype was counted ten times or more. This rearrangement joins TRBV5-1 to TRBJ2-5; 7 nucleotides line up with TRBD1. V trimming: 4 bases; J trimming: 4 bases; junction bases outside the gene matches: 10. CDR1 is SGHRS and CDR2 is YFSETQ in the germline V gene. The CDR3 length is 15 residues. CDR3 sequence reads: CASSVKRQGRETQYF. The CDR3, as DNA: TGCGCCAGCAGCGTGAAAAGACAGGGACGAGAGACCCAGTACTTC. Supplemented by reference TRBV5-1 and TRBJ2-5, the full variable domain reads KAGVTQTPRYLIKTRGQQVTLSCSPISGHRSVSWYQQTPGQGLQFLFEYFSETQRNKGNFPGRFSGRQFSNSRSEMNVSTLELGDSALYLCASSVKRQGRETQYFGPGTRLLVL.

In this sample, this clonotype turned up many times. This chain joins TRBV20-1 and TRBJ1-1, with D uncertain. CDR3 length: 8 residues. Looked up from germline, CDR1 is DFQATT and CDR2 is SNEGSKA (reference sequence). The CDR3 region is CRATEAFF. The CDR3 nucleotides are TGCAGGGCCACTGAAGCTTTCTTT.

In its sample, this clonotype was seen many times. The CDR3 DNA is TGTGCCAGCAGCTTAGGGCCGGGGAGGGGACTTGGAAACACCATATATTTT. Translated: CASSLGPGRGLGNTIYF. The V and J genes are TRBV7-2 and TRBJ1-3, with D possibly being TRBD1 (5 bases). Per germline, CDR1 SGHTA and CDR2 FQGNSA. CDR3 size: 17 residues. V was cut by 1 base and J by 3 bases, with 16 bases left in between.

The chain couples TRBV21-1 to TRBJ1-5; the table's D call, TRBD1, was not checked against the DNA. TRBV21-1 is marked as a pseudogene. The length of the CDR3 is 15 residues. This chain's CDR3 is CASSKGGRGPLFLHF. CDR3 DNA sequence: TGTGCCAGCAGCAAAGGGGGCAGGGGGCCGCTTTTTCTGCATTTT.

This clonotype was seen many times. V usage is TRBV6-5 and J usage is TRBJ2-7; TRBD2 is a possible D gene (5 bases). This CDR3 is 13 amino acids long. V was shortened by 7 bases and J by 6 bases, with 16 bases between the two germline ends. Germline assignment: CDR1 MNHEY and CDR2 SVGAGI. CDR3 sequence: CASTARGFSEQYF. DNA of the CDR3: TGTGCCAGCACTGCTCGGGGTTTTAGCGAGCAGTACTTC.

As regards this clonotype: With a much larger clone just one base away, this may be a read error. The genes are TRBV9 and TRBJ1-1; no reliable D call. In germline, CDR1 is SGDLS, CDR2 YYNGEE. The CDR3 contains 15 residues. CDR3 nucleotides: TGTGCCATCAGCCCCTATTCAACGCCGAACACTGAAGCTTTCTTT. This gives the protein CAISPYSTPNTEAFF. Full variable domain (rest looked up from reference TRBV9 and TRBJ1-1): DSGVTQTPKHLITATGQRVTLRCSPRSGDLSVYWYQQSLDQGLQFLIQYYNGEERAKGNILERFSAQQFPDLHSELNLSSLELGDSALYFCAISPYSTPNTEAFFGQGTRLTVV.

This clonotype appeared many times. V usage is TRBV7-2 and J usage is TRBJ1-1, with TRBD1 identical over 10 bases. The CDR3 length is 12 residues. Trimming took 5 bases from V and 12 from J; bases not matched to a gene: 6. Looked up from germline, CDR1 is SGHTA and CDR2 is FQGNSA. The CDR3 DNA sequence: TGTGCCAGCAGCCCCGACAGGGGGCAGACTTTCTTT. Amino acid sequence: CASSPDRGQTFF.